These T cell receptor beta chains were read from a single sample in a study of blood T cell repertoires in COVID-19. Clones were read by immunoSEQ multiplex PCR, and TCRdb kept only the in-frame ones, dropping some. The sample holds a few hundred thousand clones, 75% to 85% seen once. Sequenced sample: PBMCs or T cells enriched from blood (not recorded which). Receptors originate from a woman aged 40 to 49 with acute COVID-19. Each CDR3 is given with its conserved first and last residue. The D gene is left open where the match is weak. Size values are once, few and many counts, or a class for expanded clones, and some rows have none.

TRBJ2-1,NA,TRBD2,TRBV10-3,CAISESLAGTYNEQFF,TGTGCCATCAGTGAGTCGCTAGCGGGAACGTACAATGAGCAGTTCTTC
TRBJ2-3,few,TRBD1,TRBV7-9,CASSLARGRTDTQYF,TGTGCCAGCAGCTTAGCGAGGGGGCGCACAGATACGCAGTATTTT
TRBJ2-1,NA,TRBD2,TRBV24-1,CATSAAGGRNEQFF,TGTGCCACCTCAGCAGCGGGGGGTCGGAATGAGCAGTTCTTC
TRBJ1-4,few,NA,TRBV29-1,CSVYLEKLFF,TGCAGCGTTTATTTAGAAAAACTGTTTTTT
TRBJ2-1,NA,TRBD2,TRBV2,CASSGDYPVNEQFF,TGTGCCAGCTCGGGGGACTACCCAGTGAATGAGCAGTTCTTC
TRBJ1-1,NA,TRBD1,TRBV11-2,CASSLRDRETEAFF,TGTGCCAGCAGCTTGAGGGACAGGGAGACTGAAGCTTTCTTT
TRBJ2-7,NA,TRBD2,TRBV18,CASSPMTSRSSYEQYF,TGTGCCAGCTCACCAATGACTAGCAGGAGCTCCTACGAGCAGTACTTC
TRBJ2-7,NA,NA,TRBV6-5,CASGGKGRYEQYF,TGTGCCAGCGGGGGGAAGGGGAGATACGAGCAGTACTTC
TRBJ1-1,NA,TRBD1,TRBV5-1,CASSLVGQGDTEAFF,TGCGCCAGCAGCTTGGTGGGACAGGGAGACACTGAAGCTTTCTTT
TRBJ2-2,NA,TRBD1,TRBV5-1,CASSQTGGPGELFF,TGCGCCAGCAGCCAAACAGGGGGCCCCGGGGAGCTGTTTTTT
TRBJ2-7,NA,NA,TRBV24-1,CATSQTGYEQYF,TGTGCCACCAGTCAGACAGGCTACGAGCAGTACTTC
TRBJ2-7,NA,NA,TRBV7-2,CASRAAGGYEQYF,TGTGCCAGCAGGGCAGCAGGGGGGTACGAGCAGTACTTC
TRBJ1-5,NA,NA,TRBV2,CASVLGGLRSNQPQHF,TGTGCCTCCGTTCTGGGGGGGCTTCGGAGCAATCAGCCCCAGCATTTT
TRBJ2-1,NA,TRBD2,TRBV10-3,CAISGVGGGDNEQFF,TGTGCCATCAGTGGTGTTGGCGGGGGGGACAATGAGCAGTTCTTC
TRBJ2-3,NA,TRBD1,TRBV15,CATSRDRTGQLTDTQYF,TGTGCCACCAGCAGAGATCGAACGGGACAGCTCACAGATACGCAGTATTTT
TRBJ1-1,NA,NA,TRBV28,CASSADGMNTEAFF,TGTGCCAGCAGCGCGGATGGAATGAACACTGAAGCTTTCTTT
TRBJ1-5,NA,NA,TRBV7-2,CASSQGGRQPQHF,TGTGCCAGCAGCCAAGGCGGCCGGCAGCCCCAGCATTTT
TRBJ2-1,NA,TRBD1,TRBV7-2,CASSSVLGQGGGEQFF,TGTGCCAGCAGCTCAGTTCTAGGACAGGGGGGAGGTGAGCAGTTCTTC
TRBJ1-4,NA,NA,TRBV19,CASSIQATTNEKLFF,TGTGCCAGTAGTATACAAGCCACAACTAATGAAAAACTGTTTTTT
TRBJ1-4,NA,NA,TRBV10-3,CAISPGRTTEKLFF,TGTGCCATCAGCCCGGGACGGACTACTGAAAAACTGTTTTTT
TRBJ1-1,NA,TRBD1,TRBV7-2,CASSTRQGTEAFF,TGTGCCAGCAGCACGCGACAGGGAACTGAAGCTTTCTTT
TRBJ2-7,NA,TRBD2,TRBV4-3,CASSQSGGGLYEQYF,TGCGCCAGCAGCCAGTCGGGAGGGGGGTTATACGAGCAGTACTTC